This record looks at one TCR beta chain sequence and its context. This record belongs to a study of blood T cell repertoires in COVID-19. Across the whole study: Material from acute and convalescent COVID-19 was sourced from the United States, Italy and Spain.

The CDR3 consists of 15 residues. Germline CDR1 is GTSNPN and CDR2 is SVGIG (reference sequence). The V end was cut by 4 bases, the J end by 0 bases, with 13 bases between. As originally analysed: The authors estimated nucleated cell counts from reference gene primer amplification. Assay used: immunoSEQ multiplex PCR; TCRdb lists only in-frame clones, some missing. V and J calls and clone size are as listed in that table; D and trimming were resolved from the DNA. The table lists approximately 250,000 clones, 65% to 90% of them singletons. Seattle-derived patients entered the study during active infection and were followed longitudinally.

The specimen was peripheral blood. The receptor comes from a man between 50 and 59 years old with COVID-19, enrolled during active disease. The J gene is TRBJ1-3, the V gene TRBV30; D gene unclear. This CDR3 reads CAWISIVHSGNTIYF. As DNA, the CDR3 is TGTGCCTGGATTTCTATCGTCCACTCTGGAAACACCATATATTTT. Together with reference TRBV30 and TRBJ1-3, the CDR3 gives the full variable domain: SQTIHQWPATLVQPVGSPLSLECTVEGTSNPNLYWYRQAAGRGLQLLFYSVGIGQISSEVPQNLSASRPQDRQFILSSKKLLLSDSGFYLCAWISIVHSGNTIYFGEGSWLTVV.